This record covers a single T cell receptor beta chain. The antigen it binds to is not known. Per-base qualities were not stored, and no clone one base away is much larger. Receptors were amplified or captured by the immunoSEQ multiplex PCR assay. For the multiplex PCR, a mixture combining 60 forward primers for TCR Vbeta segments and 13 reverse primers for TCR Jbeta segments was used. The CDR3 region of rearranged TCR beta genes was amplified from genomic DNA with a multiplex PCR assay. The amplified TCR beta libraries were sequenced on the Illumina HiSeq System as 87-base-pair reads. In the authors' own workflow: A later analysis counted tens of millions of unique TCR beta chains across the 666 repertoires, and some 11 million of these chains were shared by at least two donors. To remove PCR and sequencing errors, raw reads were error-corrected and collapsed into unique sequences using a nearest-neighbor algorithm that merged closely related sequences. V, D and J gene segments were assigned by aligning CDR3 sequences to IMGT reference sequences. For a sequence to be retained, a match of at least six nucleotides to both a V gene segment and a J gene segment was required. A rearrangement was called productive if the CDR3 had no stop codons and remained in frame with V and J, and every other rearrangement was called non-productive. Following IMGT convention, CDR3 was defined as the stretch from the second conserved V-encoded cysteine to the conserved J-encoded phenylalanine. The earlier analysis of some 600 of the donors excluded sequences that lacked an unambiguous match to a single V gene segment. In an earlier analysis of several hundred of the donors, V segments were called functional above 56.7% productive rearrangements and were called segregating when the between-donor standard deviation exceeded 5%. To diagnose cytomegalovirus status from the catalog of TCR beta chain sequences, a statistical classification framework was built. A later analysis assigned V and J genes by comparing TCR nucleotide sequences with IMGT/GENE-DB human TR gene sequences. The TCRdist pipeline was used in a later analysis to assign CDR3 sequences and most-parsimonious VDJ recombination scenarios. In a later analysis, each TCR beta chain was defined by its CDR3 amino acid sequence together with its V-gene family, and reads lacking a unique V-gene family were excluded. A later analysis removed 600 or so highly shared, low-generation-probability nucleotide sequences to deal with suspected cross-contamination and a sequencing artifact. For each public chain, a later analysis derived a clonal expansion index from normalized ranks of inferred template counts within each repertoire. Generation probabilities in a later analysis came from a VDJ recombination model fitted to out-of-frame rearrangements, and those results were checked against IGoR. A later analysis scored TCR-TCR, TCR-HLA and TCR-CMV co-occurrence with hypergeometric tests, applying a repertoire-size bias correction to TCR pairs. In a later analysis, false discovery rates were estimated by permuting HLA or CMV assignments 20 times. In a later analysis, co-occurring TCRs were grouped using DBSCAN, and TCRdist sequence similarity was added for clustering within HLA-allele-positive subsets. Co-occurrence clustering excluded repertoires with fewer than 30,000 or more than 120,000 public chains, plus five with anomalous nucleotide sharing. TCRdb holds this immuneACCESS table with in-frame rearrangements only. Some clones are missing; in checked studies, unresolved V genes explain under half, and the rest has no known cause. The V and J calls and the clone size are those of that table, but D and trimming were determined from the DNA. This sample has over 150,000 clones in its table, and 60% to 75% of those were observed once. The ten largest clones represent 2.8% of the sample.

These data come from a study of cytomegalovirus exposure and HLA in healthy donors (dated by TCRdb to 2016 to 2017). In terms of the full investigation: In an earlier analysis of 587 of the donors, approximately 260 Gb of sequence data and roughly 100 million unique TCR beta sequences from 180 million or so T cells were reported. An early release that covered around 590 HLA-typed donors contained 250 to 350 gigabases of sequencing data and some 87 million unique TCR sequences. The genetic ancestry cluster associated with self-reported Caucasian donors included 65% to 90% of the roughly 400 genotyped donors. The aim of the study was to test whether cataloging public T cell receptors could identify signatures of past pathogen exposure. The study profiled the T cell repertoires of under 850 subjects by immunosequencing and related them to cytomegalovirus serostatus. In addition to the first cohort of 666 subjects, a separate validation cohort of some 120 different subjects was used. To predict cytomegalovirus infection status, the study combined high-throughput TCR immunosequencing, statistical association of individual TCRs with disease status, and machine learning. A later analysis re-analyzed previously published TCR beta repertoires from approximately 670 donors and added high-resolution HLA genotyping to study TCR occurrence patterns. The later analysis used no new phenotypic data to find candidate immune exposures, relying instead on TCR beta sequences and their occurrence across donors. An earlier analysis of approximately 630 of the donors applied high-throughput TCR beta sequencing to assess whether each TCR beta V gene segment acted as functional or pseudogenic. Alongside the repertoire data, information on donor age, sex, ethnicity and CMV serostatus was compiled. In a later genetic analysis, genome-wide SNP genotypes for about three fifths of the 666 donors were used, and that subset was treated as a discovery cohort. Every repertoire in the discovery cohort had been generated on one and the same sequencing platform. Class I and class II HLA loci were covered by the typing at four-digit resolution. The number of typed donors differed by locus: about 620-640 for A, B, C, DRB1 and DQB1; 522 for DQA1; around 580 for DPA1; and roughly 470 for DPB1. Four to six DR-DQ haplotypes were handled as single units for association and clustering, since linkage in the cohort was strong. Among a few hundred genotyped donors of the cohort, an average of around 240,000 unique TCR beta nucleotide sequences were sequenced per donor, roughly 20% of them non-productive.

The CDR3 holds 17 amino acids from the cysteine to the phenylalanine. Only the CDR3 part of the read is kept: 51 bases, read in frame from the first base. Trimming leaves V shorter by 4 bases and J shorter by 5 bases, with the junction holding 7 bases beyond the gene matches. In the germline V gene, CDR1 corresponds to SNHLY and CDR2 to FYNNEI. The investigation overall reported the following: Broadly in line with IMGT annotations, most TCR beta V segments showed up in productive rearrangements about 87% or about 30% of the time in an earlier analysis of about 500 of the donors. In a later genetic analysis, a missense DCLRE1C variant was associated with V-gene and J-gene trimming of TCR beta chains, and the association was replicated in an independent cohort. A later analysis associated about 17,000 TCR beta sequences with specific HLA alleles at a false discovery rate of 0.05. In a later analysis, the rate of TCR association differed among HLA loci, with DRB1 alleles having the most associated TCRs and HLA-C alleles having the fewest. When HLA alleles, especially DR and DQ, strongly co-occurred, attributing TCR associations to individual alleles was difficult. A later analysis found that most CMV-associated TCR beta chains appeared HLA-restricted, with HLA associations seemingly driven largely by CMV exposure. A further reported finding was that TCR beta sequences accurately predicted the HLA-A and HLA-B alleles for most subjects in the first cohort. A cluster of highly shared sequence variants was judged likely to be a technical artifact of the sequencing pipeline. Linkage disequilibrium might explain the correlated functional status among segregating V segments, but an unknown experimental factor could not be ruled out. Across donors, most TCR sequences were observed very rarely, whereas some public TCRs were present in many individuals. The study listed 150 to 200 TCR beta chains as associated with cytomegalovirus. In this cohort, only TCR beta chains were sequenced, and detectable features were limited by the absence of alpha or paired-chain data. Several of the top co-occurrence clusters appeared to be linked to parvovirus B19, influenza, CMV and Epstein-Barr virus, according to a later analysis. Because counts were too low, roughly 16 rarely observed V segments, including chromosome 9 orphons, were excluded from the earlier analysis of several hundred of the donors. In a later analysis, HLA-associated TCR beta chains showed more clonal expansion and lower generation probabilities than non-associated chains that were equally common. Some IMGT-functional V segments, including TRBV6-2 and TRBV6-3, could not be told apart with the 87-base-pair reads, so those segments were excluded. The classifier was reported to diagnose cytomegalovirus status with high specificity and sensitivity in both the original and validation cohorts. A few of the identified cytomegalovirus-associated TCR beta chains were confirmed in vitro to be specific for cytomegalovirus antigens. According to a later genetic analysis, donors in an Asian-associated ancestry cluster had fewer N-insertions in productive TCRs than the roughly 670-donor mean. The presence/absence analyses assumed that sequencing depth was roughly uniform across donors, and that assumption may not be true. The authors suggested that the approach could potentially be extended to other disease states and immunological phenotypes. For the cohort, immune exposure information was limited to CMV serostatus. Because HLA typing was unavailable for some donors at each locus, only the typed subset was used in association tests.

The cohort was made up of about 610 healthy bone marrow donors. Cohort members were all nominally healthy when sampled, although unrecorded immune exposures were likely present. The donor tested CMV seronegative and was one of the 352 seronegative cohort members. Each donor provided a peripheral blood sample, and peripheral blood mononuclear cells were used for TCR beta sequencing. Genomic DNA extraction from the blood cell samples was performed with the Qiagen DNeasy Blood Extraction Kit. The chain couples TRBV2 to TRBJ2-5; TRBD2 agrees with 16 junctional bases. The clonotype originates from a young man in good health and CMV-seronegative. Material for sequencing was PBMCs. The bases read TGTGCCAGCAGTGGAGGGACTAGCGGGGGGGCCACGGAGACCCAGTACTTC. Its product reads: CASSGGTSGGATETQYF. Extended through the reference TRBV2 and TRBJ2-5 proteins, this CDR3 yields the full variable domain: EPEVTQTPSHQVTQMGQEVILRCVPISNHLYFYWYRQILGQKVEFLVSFYNNEISEKSEIFDDQFSVERPDGSNFTLKIRSTKLEDSAMYFCASSGGTSGGATETQYFGPGTRLLVL.